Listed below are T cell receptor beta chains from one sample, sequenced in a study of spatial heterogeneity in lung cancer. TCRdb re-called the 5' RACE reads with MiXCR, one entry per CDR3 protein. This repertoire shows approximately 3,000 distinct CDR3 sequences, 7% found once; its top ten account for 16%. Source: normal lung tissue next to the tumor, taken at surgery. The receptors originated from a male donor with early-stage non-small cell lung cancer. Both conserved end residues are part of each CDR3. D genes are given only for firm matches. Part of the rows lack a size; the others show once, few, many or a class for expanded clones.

CDR3 DNA: TGTGCCACCACTCAGGGTTGGGGAGCGGGGGCTACTCAAGAGACCCAGTACTTC
CDR3 protein: CATTQGWGAGATQETQYF
V gene: TRBV12-3/TRBV12-4
J gene: TRBJ2-5
clone size: large
D gene: TRBD2
CDR3 length: 18

CDR3 DNA: TGTGCCAGCAGCCAAGAGGACAGGGGCGACTATGGCTACACCTTC
CDR3 protein: CASSQEDRGDYGYTF
V gene: TRBV4-2
J gene: TRBJ1-2
clone size: once
D gene: TRBD1
CDR3 length: 15

CDR3 DNA: TGTGCCAGCAGCTCAGGGTTCGATGCTTTCTTT
CDR3 protein: CASSSGFDAFF
V gene: TRBV11-2
J gene: TRBJ1-1
clone size: large
D gene: .
CDR3 length: 11

CDR3 DNA: TGTGCCAGTAGTAGGCTAGCGGGAGCCAGAGATACGCAGTATTTT
CDR3 protein: CASSRLAGARDTQYF
V gene: TRBV19
J gene: TRBJ2-3
clone size: many
D gene: TRBD2
CDR3 length: 15

CDR3 DNA: TGTGCCAGCATCACGGAACCCATGACAGCAGAGACCCAGTACTTC
CDR3 protein: CASITEPMTAETQYF
V gene: TRBV7-2
J gene: TRBJ2-5
clone size: .
D gene: .
CDR3 length: 15

CDR3 DNA: TGTGCCACCGGGGAGCCCTACGAGCAGTACTTC
CDR3 protein: CATGEPYEQYF
V gene: TRBV28
J gene: TRBJ2-7
clone size: medium-sized
D gene: .
CDR3 length: 11

CDR3 DNA: TGCAGCGTTGAAGGCGGGACAGCCCAAACCTACGAGCAGTACTTC
CDR3 protein: CSVEGGTAQTYEQYF
V gene: TRBV29-1
J gene: TRBJ2-7
clone size: medium-sized
D gene: .
CDR3 length: 15

CDR3 DNA: TGTGCCAGCAGCCCCGGGAGGGGATTCGATGAGCAGTTCTTC
CDR3 protein: CASSPGRGFDEQFF
V gene: TRBV7-2
J gene: TRBJ2-1
clone size: medium-sized
D gene: TRBD2
CDR3 length: 14

CDR3 DNA: TGTGCCAGCAGACAAAGCGGGAACTCTACGCAGTATTTT
CDR3 protein: CASRQSGNSTQYF
V gene: TRBV7-3
J gene: TRBJ2-3
clone size: .
D gene: TRBD2
CDR3 length: 13

CDR3 DNA: TGTGCCAGCAACCAGGGTAATGAGCAGTTCTTC
CDR3 protein: CASNQGNEQFF
V gene: TRBV2
J gene: TRBJ2-1
clone size: many
D gene: .
CDR3 length: 11

CDR3 DNA: TGTGCCTGGAGCGACAGGGGGGTATGGAATAATTCACCCCTCCACTTT
CDR3 protein: CAWSDRGVWNNSPLHF
V gene: TRBV30
J gene: TRBJ1-6
clone size: medium-sized
D gene: TRBD1
CDR3 length: 16

CDR3 DNA: TGTGCCAGCAGCGCCCTAGCGGGATCCTACGAGCAGTACTTC
CDR3 protein: CASSALAGSYEQYF
V gene: TRBV27
J gene: TRBJ2-7
clone size: medium-sized
D gene: TRBD2
CDR3 length: 14

CDR3 DNA: TGTGCCAGCAGCTTAGCAAGGCGCACCTACGAGCAGTACTTC
CDR3 protein: CASSLARRTYEQYF
V gene: TRBV11-2
J gene: TRBJ2-7
clone size: medium-sized
D gene: .
CDR3 length: 14

CDR3 DNA: TGCAGCGTTGAATCGACAGGATATGGCTACACCTTC
CDR3 protein: CSVESTGYGYTF
V gene: TRBV29-1
J gene: TRBJ1-2
clone size: few
D gene: .
CDR3 length: 12

CDR3 DNA: TGCAGCGTTGATGAAGGGAACAATGAGCAGTTCTTC
CDR3 protein: CSVDEGNNEQFF
V gene: TRBV29-1
J gene: TRBJ2-1
clone size: medium-sized
D gene: .
CDR3 length: 12

CDR3 DNA: TGCGCCAGCAGCGGGGGGACAGAGAACACTGAAGCTTTCTTT
CDR3 protein: CASSGGTENTEAFF
V gene: TRBV5-1
J gene: TRBJ1-1
clone size: medium-sized
D gene: TRBD1
CDR3 length: 14

CDR3 DNA: TGTGCCAGCAGTTATACCTACGAGCAGTACTTC
CDR3 protein: CASSYTYEQYF
V gene: TRBV6-2/TRBV6-3
J gene: TRBJ2-7
clone size: medium-sized
D gene: .
CDR3 length: 11

CDR3 DNA: TGCGCCAGCAGTGAGACCCCGTACTATGGCTACACCTTC
CDR3 protein: CASSETPYYGYTF
V gene: TRBV10-1
J gene: TRBJ1-2
clone size: .
D gene: .
CDR3 length: 13

CDR3 DNA: TGTGCCAGCTCCCCGGGACAGGGGGCATCTGGGGCCAACGTCCTGACTTTC
CDR3 protein: CASSPGQGASGANVLTF
V gene: TRBV18
J gene: TRBJ2-6
clone size: medium-sized
D gene: TRBD1
CDR3 length: 17

CDR3 DNA: TGTGCCAGCAGTTACATCCTAGCGGGGGGTGAGCAGTTCTTC
CDR3 protein: CASSYILAGGEQFF
V gene: TRBV6-2/TRBV6-3
J gene: TRBJ2-1
clone size: medium-sized
D gene: TRBD2
CDR3 length: 14

CDR3 DNA: TGTGCCAGCAGTTTGATAGCGGGGGGAAGCACAGATACGCAGTATTTT
CDR3 protein: CASSLIAGGSTDTQYF
V gene: TRBV28
J gene: TRBJ2-3
clone size: medium-sized
D gene: TRBD2
CDR3 length: 16

CDR3 DNA: TGCAGTGCTAGACACAACCCGGGACTAGCGGCGTATAATGAGCAGTTCTTC
CDR3 protein: CSARHNPGLAAYNEQFF
V gene: TRBV20-1
J gene: TRBJ2-1
clone size: medium-sized
D gene: TRBD2
CDR3 length: 17

CDR3 DNA: TGTGCCAGCAGTGAGGCGCCAGGGATGGGGGAGCAGTACTTC
CDR3 protein: CASSEAPGMGEQYF
V gene: TRBV6-1
J gene: TRBJ2-7
clone size: many
D gene: .
CDR3 length: 14

CDR3 DNA: TGTGCCAGTAGTTTCACAGGGGCAAAAGAGACCCAGTACTTC
CDR3 protein: CASSFTGAKETQYF
V gene: TRBV19
J gene: TRBJ2-5
clone size: medium-sized
D gene: TRBD1
CDR3 length: 14

CDR3 DNA: TGTGCCAGCAGTTTAAGGGACGGCAATAATGAAAAACTGTTTTTT
CDR3 protein: CASSLRDGNNEKLFF
V gene: TRBV7-9
J gene: TRBJ1-4
clone size: large
D gene: .
CDR3 length: 15

CDR3 DNA: TGTGCCAGCAGTGTCGGGGGTTCTGGGGCCAACGTCCTGACTTTC
CDR3 protein: CASSVGGSGANVLTF
V gene: TRBV28
J gene: TRBJ2-6
clone size: many
D gene: .
CDR3 length: 15

CDR3 DNA: TGTGCCAGCAGGATCGGGACAATTTACGAGCAGTACTTC
CDR3 protein: CASRIGTIYEQYF
V gene: TRBV28
J gene: TRBJ2-7
clone size: many
D gene: .
CDR3 length: 13

CDR3 DNA: TGTGCCAGCAGCGAGCCGGGACAGGCAGCAACTAATGAAAAACTGTTTTTT
CDR3 protein: CASSEPGQAATNEKLFF
V gene: TRBV6-2/TRBV6-3
J gene: TRBJ1-4
clone size: medium-sized
D gene: TRBD1
CDR3 length: 17

CDR3 DNA: TGTGCCAGCAGCAAGCTAGGACAGGGGGCGGGAGAGACCCAGTACTTC
CDR3 protein: CASSKLGQGAGETQYF
V gene: TRBV7-2
J gene: TRBJ2-5
clone size: .
D gene: TRBD1
CDR3 length: 16

CDR3 DNA: TGCAGCGTTGGTTCAGGGGATAACTATGGCTACACCTTC
CDR3 protein: CSVGSGDNYGYTF
V gene: TRBV29-1
J gene: TRBJ1-2
clone size: medium-sized
D gene: .
CDR3 length: 13

CDR3 DNA: TGTGCCAGCAGCTCCGGGACATTCCAGCCCCAGCATTTT
CDR3 protein: CASSSGTFQPQHF
V gene: TRBV11-2
J gene: TRBJ1-5
clone size: large
D gene: .
CDR3 length: 13

CDR3 DNA: TGTGCCAGCAGCTCCCCCACAACCTCGAACACTGAAGCTTTCTTT
CDR3 protein: CASSSPTTSNTEAFF
V gene: TRBV5-4
J gene: TRBJ1-1
clone size: medium-sized
D gene: .
CDR3 length: 15

CDR3 DNA: TGTGCCAGCAGCTTAATCTACGAGCAGTACTTC
CDR3 protein: CASSLIYEQYF
V gene: TRBV11-2
J gene: TRBJ2-7
clone size: medium-sized
D gene: .
CDR3 length: 11

CDR3 DNA: TGTGCCATCAGTGCGGACAGGGGAGTCAATGAGCAGTTCTTC
CDR3 protein: CAISADRGVNEQFF
V gene: TRBV10-3
J gene: TRBJ2-1
clone size: .
D gene: TRBD1
CDR3 length: 14